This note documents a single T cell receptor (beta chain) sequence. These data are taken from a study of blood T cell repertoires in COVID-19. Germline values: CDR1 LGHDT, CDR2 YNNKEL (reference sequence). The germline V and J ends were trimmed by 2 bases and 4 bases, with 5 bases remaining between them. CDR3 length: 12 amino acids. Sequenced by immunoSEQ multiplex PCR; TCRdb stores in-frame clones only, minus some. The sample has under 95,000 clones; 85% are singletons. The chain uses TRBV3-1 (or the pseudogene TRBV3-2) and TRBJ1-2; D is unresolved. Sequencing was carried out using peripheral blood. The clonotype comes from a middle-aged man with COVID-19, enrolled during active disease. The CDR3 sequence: CASSQSSYGYTF. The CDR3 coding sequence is TGTGCCAGCAGCCAATCTAGCTATGGCTACACCTTC.